The clone carrying this T cell receptor (beta chain) came up many times. The CDR3 loop spans 15 amino acids. The V and J ends lost 5 bases and 2 bases respectively, with 10 bases between them. Germline V lookup: CDR1 MNHEY, CDR2 SVGAGI. All TCR cDNA molecules were individually tagged with a unique molecular identifier. TCRdb recomputed calls from the 5' RACE reads with MiXCR, one row per CDR3 protein. This table has about 16,000 distinct CDR3 sequences, approximately 8% appearing once. These data come from a study of spatial heterogeneity in lung cancer. Time point of the sample: sample taken at primary tumor resection. Whole RNA from tumor, nontumor lung or frozen PBMC was sequenced unsorted.

The chain combines TRBV6-5 with TRBJ2-6; D is unclear. Sequenced material: PBMCs, taken at surgery. The TCR comes from a female donor with early-stage non-small cell lung cancer. The CDR3 sequence: CASSPEGTGANVLTF. For the CDR3, the DNA is TGTGCCAGCAGTCCTGAAGGGACTGGGGCCAACGTCCTGACTTTC.